The 30 T cell receptor beta chains below come from one sample, sequenced in a study of chemoradiotherapy in HPV16-positive cancers (dated 2022 in TCRdb). The library was produced with the immunoSEQ multiplex PCR assay. The clones in this table, taken by TCRdb from immuneACCESS, are in-frame only. Not every clone is retained; where verified, under half of the shortfall comes from an unresolved V gene, and the cause of the rest is unknown. The sample table shows around 30,000 clones, and about nine tenths are seen once. Approximately 3% of the sample rests with the top ten. The sample consisted of blood, taken from a patient who underwent chemoradiotherapy. The receptors derive from a human donor with HPV-associated anogenital cancer.

The chain carries TRBV19 and TRBJ2-3, with TRBD2 matching over 13 bases. The germline V gene has CDR1 LNHDA and CDR2 SQIVND (reference sequence). There are 16 residues in the CDR3. V gave up 5 bases and J gave up 4 bases; unmatched junction bases: 6. This CDR3 is CASSPGLAGVADTQYF. In DNA form, the CDR3 reads TGTGCCAGTAGTCCCGGACTAGCGGGAGTGGCAGATACGCAGTATTTT.

The genes are TRBV6-4 and TRBJ1-1; 7 bases are a match to TRBD1. This CDR3 region has 15 residues. The V gene's germline CDR1 is MRHNA and CDR2 SNTAGT. Trimming cost V 5 bases and J 7 bases; bases outside gene matches: 13. The chain's CDR3 is CASSRFYGTASEAFF. CDR3 nucleotide sequence: TGTGCCAGCAGTCGATTTTACGGGACAGCCAGTGAAGCTTTCTTT.

This chain uses TRBV19 with TRBJ2-7; 9 bases agree with TRBD2. J gave up 3 bases and V 3 bases, and 15 bases lay outside the gene matches. This CDR3 region has 18 residues. Germline V gives CDR1 LNHDA, CDR2 SQIVND (reference sequence). Written as DNA, the CDR3 is TGTGCCAGTAGTATGGGGGGTTACAACAGACTAGCGGACTACGAGCAGTACTTC. It specifies CASSMGGYNRLADYEQYF.

This clone was observed a single time. The chain joins TRBV19 to TRBJ2-3; 7 bases fit TRBD2. Germline V gene lookup returns CDR1 LNHDA and CDR2 SQIVND (reference sequence). This CDR3 comprises 16 residues. With 6 bases clipped from V and 6 bases from J, the junction kept 15 bases outside the gene matches. As DNA, the CDR3 is TGTGCCAGTAGCACCCTTGCGGGAGCTCTAGGGGATACGCAGTATTTT. It codes for CASSTLAGALGDTQYF. The full variable domain, rest sourced from reference TRBV19 and TRBJ2-3, is DGGITQSPKYLFRKEGQNVTLSCEQNLNHDAMYWYRQDPGQGLRLIYYSQIVNDFQKGDIAEGYSVSREKKESFPLTVTSAQKNPTAFYLCASSTLAGALGDTQYFGPGTRLTVL.

The CDR3 loop reads CASSQDGTGGLEQYF. The CDR3 region has the DNA TGCGCCAGCAGCCAAGACGGGACAGGGGGCCTCGAGCAGTACTTC. The chain combines TRBV4-1 with TRBJ2-7; 12 bases match TRBD1. V gave up 0 bases and J gave up 6 bases; unmatched junction bases: 3. Per the germline V gene, CDR1 is MGHRA and CDR2 is YSYEKL. This CDR3 is 15 amino acids long.

A single count supports this clone. The V and J genes are TRBV1 and TRBJ2-2; the table names TRBD2, a call not compared with the DNA. TRBV1 is flagged as a pseudogene. CDR3 size: 13 residues. As DNA, the CDR3 is TGCACCAGCAGCCAAGGCGGTACCGGGGAGCTGTTTTTT. It codes for CTSSQGGTGELFF.

J is TRBJ2-3 and V is TRBV7-9; D may be TRBD1 or TRBD2 (6 bases each). CDR3 length: 15 residues. Between the trimmed V and J ends, which lost 1 base and 8 bases, there was a span of 16 bases. Per the germline V gene, CDR1 is SEHNR and CDR2 is FQNEAQ (reference sequence). CDR3 loop: CASSLGDGGVGTQYF. CDR3 DNA sequence: TGTGCCAGCAGCTTAGGGGACGGGGGCGTGGGTACGCAGTATTTT.

This chain joins TRBV20-1 and TRBJ2-5, with D maybe TRBD2 (6 bases). Germline CDR1 DFQATT, CDR2 SNEGSKA (reference sequence). The V end was cut by 8 bases, the J end by 2 bases, with 9 bases between. CDR3 length: 11 residues. CDR3 DNA: TGCAGTCGGCGGGGACAAGAGACCCAGTACTTC. It yields the protein CSRRGQETQYF.

This clone showed up just once. This chain uses TRBV6-1 with TRBJ1-5; D unclear. The CDR3 runs 14 residues. Trimming cost V 8 bases and J 0 bases, with 11 bases left between them. Germline assignment: CDR1 MNHNS and CDR2 SASEGT. The CDR3 DNA follows: TGTGCCAGCGGGTCGGTGAATAGCAATCAGCCCCAGCATTTT. Protein: CASGSVNSNQPQHF.

V usage is TRBV6-6 and J usage is TRBJ1-6; D unclear. Per germline, CDR1 MNHNY and CDR2 SVGAGI (reference sequence). Trimming shortened V by 0 bases and J by 7 bases, and 10 bases separated the two germline ends. The CDR3 has 15 amino acids. The CDR3 protein is CASSYSSRENSPLHF. The CDR3 DNA sequence: TGTGCCAGCAGTTACTCCTCACGGGAAAATTCACCCCTCCACTTT.

The V gene is TRBV6-6, the J gene TRBJ2-7, with 8 bases matching TRBD1. Germline CDR1 is MNHNY and CDR2 is SVGAGI (reference sequence). V was pared by 10 bases and J by 2 bases, with 7 bases of the junction left unmatched. This CDR3 spans 13 amino acids. The CDR3 loop is CATRPGQAYEQYF. The DNA for the CDR3 is TGTGCCACCAGGCCGGGACAGGCCTACGAGCAGTACTTC.

J is TRBJ2-3 and V is TRBV9; the D is unclear. This CDR3 is 14 amino acids long. CDR1 and CDR2 from the germline V gene are SGDLS and YYNGEE. Trimming cost V 1 base and J 2 bases, with 8 bases left between them. The CDR3 region has the DNA TGTGCCAGCAGCGTAACCGGAAACACAGATACGCAGTATTTT. It specifies CASSVTGNTDTQYF.

This chain connects TRBV7-2 to TRBJ2-7; D is possibly TRBD1 (6 bases). V was pared by 5 bases and J by 0 bases, with 11 bases between. The CDR3 is made up of 14 amino acids. Germline V lookup: CDR1 SGHTA, CDR2 FQGNSA. The CDR3 loop is CASSTDSTSYEQYF. DNA of the CDR3: TGTGCCAGCAGCACGGACAGTACCTCCTACGAGCAGTACTTC.

V is TRBV4-1 and J is TRBJ1-2, with 7 bases identical to TRBD1. V lost 6 bases and J lost 8; bases outside the gene matches: 12. The CDR3 runs to 14 residues. From germline, CDR1 is MGHRA and CDR2 YSYEKL. The CDR3 loop reads CASRGDVGQPGYTF. CDR3 coding DNA: TGCGCCAGCAGGGGAGACGTGGGACAGCCGGGCTACACCTTC.

The chain is built from TRBV30 and TRBJ2-5; D is ambiguous. The length of the CDR3 is 16 residues. Germline assignment: CDR1 GTSNPN and CDR2 SVGIG (reference sequence). V lost 1 base, J lost 1 base, and 16 bases lay in between. The CDR3 bases are TGTGCCTGGAGTGCCCCCCAGCATGGGGTCCAAGAGACCCAGTACTTC. Protein sequence: CAWSAPQHGVQETQYF.

This clone was detected once. The chain is built from TRBV6-5 and TRBJ2-3, with 7 bases lining up with TRBD1. The junction had 5 bases not matched to a gene; V was cut back by 8 bases and J by 0 bases. CDR1 is MNHEY, CDR2 SVGAGI, per germline. The CDR3 covers 14 residues. The CDR3 nucleotides read TGTGCCAGCGGACGAGGGGGCAGCACAGATACGCAGTATTTT. Amino acid sequence: CASGRGGSTDTQYF.

This CDR3 is CASNGQGDFLDTQYF. CDR3 DNA sequence: TGTGCCAGCAACGGGCAGGGGGATTTTTTAGATACGCAGTATTTT. The genes are TRBV9 and TRBJ2-3; 7 bases align to TRBD1. Germline V lookup: CDR1 SGDLS, CDR2 YYNGEE. V lost 6 bases and J lost 5; bases outside the gene matches: 12. This CDR3 is built from 15 residues. Full variable domain (outside the CDR3, taken from reference TRBV9 and TRBJ2-3): DSGVTQTPKHLITATGQRVTLRCSPRSGDLSVYWYQQSLDQGLQFLIQYYNGEERAKGNILERFSAQQFPDLHSELNLSSLELGDSALYFCASNGQGDFLDTQYFGPGTRLTVL.

The chain is built from TRBV9 and TRBJ2-1, with 7 nucleotides matching TRBD2. V was clipped by 2 bases and J by 10 bases; unmatched bases: 3. Germline-derived CDR1 and CDR2 are SGDLS and YYNGEE. The CDR3 runs 12 residues. CDR3 DNA sequence: TGTGCCAGCAGCGTCGGACTAGACGAGCAGTTCTTC. Translated: CASSVGLDEQFF.

CDR3 residues: CATSEATGGLDTQYF. The CDR3 coding sequence is TGTGCCACCAGCGAAGCGACAGGGGGTTTAGATACGCAGTATTTT. The chain has TRBV15 and TRBJ2-3; 9 positions agree with TRBD1. The J segment lost 5 bases and the V segment lost 5 bases, leaving 8 bases of the junction unmatched. The CDR3 has 15 residues. Germline CDR1 LNHNV, CDR2 YYDKDF (reference sequence).

This chain links TRBV30 with TRBJ2-1; 10 bases agree with TRBD2. The V gene end was trimmed by 3 bases and the J gene end by 8 bases; junction bases not matched to a gene: 10. The CDR3 covers 15 residues. The V gene's germline CDR1 is GTSNPN and CDR2 SVGIG (reference sequence). CDR3 coding DNA: TGTGCCTGGAGATCTAGCACTAGCGGGGACGATGAGCAGTTCTTC. Its protein is CAWRSSTSGDDEQFF. Full variable domain (rest looked up from reference TRBV30 and TRBJ2-1): SQTIHQWPATLVQPVGSPLSLECTVEGTSNPNLYWYRQAAGRGLQLLFYSVGIGQISSEVPQNLSASRPQDRQFILSSKKLLLSDSGFYLCAWRSSTSGDDEQFFGPGTRLTVL.

The V call is TRBV5-4, the J call TRBJ2-7; 7 nucleotides agree with TRBD1. The CDR3 runs 13 residues. Germline assignment: CDR1 SGHNT and CDR2 YYREEE (reference sequence). The ends lost 0 bases at V and 4 bases at J; junction bases unmatched: 1. The CDR3 is CASSLEGAYEQYF. The CDR3 DNA is TGTGCCAGCAGCTTGGAGGGGGCTTACGAGCAGTACTTC.

V usage is TRBV29-1 and J usage is TRBJ2-2; D tentatively reads TRBD1 or TRBD2 (6 bases each). Germline CDR1 is SQVTM and CDR2 is ANQGSEA. There are 14 residues in the CDR3. V gave up 7 bases and J gave up 1 base, with 13 bases separating them. CDR3 residues: CSASRGVNTGELFF. CDR3 nucleotide sequence: TGCAGCGCTTCGAGGGGGGTGAACACCGGGGAGCTGTTTTTT.

In regard to this clone: Other DNA sequences of this sample code for an identical CDR3. The rearrangement uses TRBV30 and TRBJ2-7, with a tentative D call TRBD2 (6 bases). This CDR3 region has 10 residues. Germline assignment: CDR1 GTSNPN and CDR2 SVGIG (reference sequence). The V gene lost 3 bases and the J gene lost 6 bases, with 6 bases spanning the gap. The CDR3 bases are TGTGCCTGGAGCGGGGGCGAGCAGTACTTC. This sequence encodes CAWSGGEQYF.

V is TRBV2 and J is TRBJ2-1; 11 bases match TRBD2. Germline V gene sequence: CDR1 SNHLY, CDR2 FYNNEI. The CDR3 extends over 18 amino acids. The V and J ends lost 2 bases and 0 bases, in that order; junction bases with no gene match: 6. The CDR3 bases are TGTGCCAGCAGTGAATTCGCTAGCGGGGGGTTCTCCTACAATGAGCAGTTCTTC. It codes for CASSEFASGGFSYNEQFF.

This rearrangement joins TRBV19 to TRBJ1-4; D call uncertain. CDR3 size: 14 residues. Germline lookup yields CDR1 LNHDA and CDR2 SQIVND (reference sequence). Trimming left V 7 bases short and J 0 bases short, with 9 bases between. The CDR3 loop reads CASTDTATNEKLFF. As DNA, the CDR3 is TGTGCCAGTACCGACACCGCAACTAATGAAAAACTGTTTTTT.

This chain uses TRBV6-1 with TRBJ2-3; no definite D call. The germline CDR1 and CDR2 sequences are MNHNS and SASEGT. Trimming took off 3 bases at V and 3 bases at J, with 10 bases between the two ends. The CDR3 contains 14 residues. CDR3 nucleotides: TGTGCCAGCAGTGACCTGACTGAGACAGATACGCAGTATTTT. Encoded protein: CASSDLTETDTQYF.

The rearrangement links TRBV6-4 to TRBJ2-3; D possibly corresponds to TRBD1 (6 bases). Germline values: CDR1 MRHNA, CDR2 SNTAGT. V lost 4 bases and J lost 5, with 10 bases in between. CDR3 length: 13 residues. In DNA form, the CDR3 reads TGTGCCAGCAGTGGCGGCAGGGGAGATACGCAGTATTTT. Protein product: CASSGGRGDTQYF.

The CDR3 bases are TGTGCCAGCAGTTTTGTAAATGAGCAGTTCTTC. Translation: CASSFVNEQFF. The chain has TRBV6-6 and TRBJ2-1, with D unresolved. Trimming removed 4 bases from V and 7 bases from J, with 5 bases in between. The germline V gene encodes CDR1 MNHNY and CDR2 SVGAGI (reference sequence). The CDR3 has 11 residues.

This clone is labeled as large (0.1 to 1%). The same CDR3 arises from other DNA sequences in this sample as well. The chain joins TRBV15 to TRBJ1-2; TRBD1 agrees at 8 bases. This CDR3 region has 16 residues. V was pared by 3 bases and J by 3 bases, with 9 bases of the junction left unmatched. The V gene's germline CDR1 is LNHNV and CDR2 YYDKDF (reference sequence). Here the CDR3 DNA reads TGTGCCACCAGCAGTGGGGCCGGACAGGGCCACTATGGCTACACCTTC. It encodes CATSSGAGQGHYGYTF.

The V call is TRBV5-1, the J call TRBJ1-1; no clear D. From germline, CDR1 is SGHRS and CDR2 YFSETQ. Trimming took off 0 bases at V and 0 bases at J, with 9 bases between the two ends. The CDR3 has 15 residues. DNA for the CDR3: TGCGCCAGCAGCTTGGCCGGAGGAATGAACACTGAAGCTTTCTTT. This codes for CASSLAGGMNTEAFF.